Following are 19 T cell receptor beta chains from one sample sequenced in a study of OX40 agonist ivuxolimab in advanced cancers. Measured with immunoSEQ multiplex PCR; TCRdb has only the in-frame clones, and not every one. The top ten hold roughly 19% of the sample, which has approximately 60,000 clones, around 92% seen once. Sample: CD4+ or CD8+ T cells sorted from blood, taken in a trial of the OX40 agonist ivuxolimab. These TCRs come from an adult with an advanced solid tumor such as melanoma, head and neck, liver or kidney cancer.

V is TRBV6-5 and J is TRBJ2-7, with TRBD1 as a possible D gene (5 bases). Looked up from germline, CDR1 is MNHEY and CDR2 is SVGAGI. V gave up 2 bases and J gave up 2 bases, with 10 bases separating them. CDR3 length equals 14 residues. CDR3 sequence: CASSYGQGPYEQYF. The CDR3 coding sequence is TGTGCCAGCAGTTACGGGCAGGGCCCCTACGAGCAGTACTTC.

V and J are TRBV10-3 and TRBJ2-7; 9 nucleotides line up with TRBD1. This CDR3 is 16 amino acids long. Germline assignment: CDR1 ENHRY and CDR2 SYGVKD. V was pared by 5 bases and J by 3 bases, with 11 bases of the junction left unmatched. The CDR3: CAISSVEGGQGYEQYF. The CDR3 DNA sequence: TGTGCCATCAGTTCAGTAGAGGGGGGACAGGGCTACGAGCAGTACTTC.

The chain is built from TRBV5-1 and TRBJ2-7; D not resolved. This CDR3 is 15 amino acids long. Per the germline V gene, CDR1 is SGHRS and CDR2 is YFSETQ. Trimming cost V 4 bases and J 5 bases, with 19 bases left between them. The DNA of the CDR3 is TGCGCCAGCAGCCCCTCGGACGGTGGGATCCACGAGCAGTACTTC. Translating gives CASSPSDGGIHEQYF.

The chain combines TRBV7-3 with TRBJ2-5, with TRBD2 matching 8 bases. The germline gives CDR1 SGHTA, CDR2 FQGTGA. The V gene end was trimmed by 4 bases and the J gene end by 5 bases; junction bases not matched to a gene: 9. The CDR3 spans 15 residues. CDR3 region: CASSSPGLAGETQYF. The CDR3, as DNA: TGTGCCAGCAGCTCTCCAGGACTAGCTGGGGAGACCCAGTACTTC.

The chain carries TRBV4-2 and TRBJ1-5; no firm D call. The CDR3 contains 15 residues. Germline loops: CDR1 LGHNA, CDR2 YNFKEQ. Trimming pared 4 bases from V and 0 bases from J, leaving 10 bases between. CDR3 in DNA: TGTGCCAGCAGCCCGTCCGTTAATAGCAATCAGCCCCAGCATTTT. Protein sequence: CASSPSVNSNQPQHF.

CDR3: CASSLEYGQLYEQYF. The CDR3 nucleotides are TGTGCCAGCAGCTTAGAGTACGGACAGCTCTACGAGCAGTACTTC. This chain joins TRBV11-2 and TRBJ2-7; TRBD1 is a possible D gene (6 bases). V lost 0 bases and J lost 3, with 12 bases in between. The CDR3 has 15 amino acids. CDR1 and CDR2 from the germline V gene are SGHAT and FQNNGV.

This chain joins TRBV25-1 and TRBJ2-3, with D unresolved. CDR1 is MGHDK and CDR2 is SYGVNS in the germline V gene. This CDR3 is built from 14 residues. With 6 bases removed from V and 2 bases from J, the gap between germline ends came to 12 bases. The CDR3 DNA follows: TGTGCCAGCAGGGCTAGATCGCACACAGATACGCAGTATTTT. It specifies CASRARSHTDTQYF.

J is TRBJ2-3 and V is TRBV4-3, with 9 bases fitting TRBD1. Looked up from germline, CDR1 is LGHNA and CDR2 is YSLEER. J lost 2 bases, V lost 5 bases, and 5 bases had no gene match. The length of the CDR3 is 15 residues. CDR3 coding DNA: TGCGCCAGCAGCTGGGGACAGGGTTCCACAGATACGCAGTATTTT. Its translation: CASSWGQGSTDTQYF.

The J gene is TRBJ2-3, the V gene TRBV5-4; perhaps TRBD1 as D (5 bases). Germline V gene lookup returns CDR1 SGHNT and CDR2 YYREEE (reference sequence). The CDR3 totals 17 residues. Trimming shortened V by 6 bases and J by 0 bases, and 20 bases separated the two germline ends. In DNA form, the CDR3 reads TGTGCCAGCACCCTTCTAGTAACGGCAGGGAGCACAGATACGCAGTATTTT. It specifies CASTLLVTAGSTDTQYF.

The chain joins TRBV7-2 to TRBJ2-1; D gene unclear. V was shortened by 9 bases and J by 0 bases, with 9 bases between the two germline ends. The germline gives CDR1 SGHTA, CDR2 FQGNSA. The CDR3 extends over 13 amino acids. The DNA for the CDR3 is TGTGCCAGTGGAGCGTTCTCCTACAATGAGCAGTTCTTC. Translation gives CASGAFSYNEQFF.

The chain has TRBV29-1 and TRBJ2-3; the D gene is possibly TRBD2 (6 bases). Per the germline V gene, CDR1 is SQVTM and CDR2 is ANQGSEA. CDR3 length equals 13 residues. Trimming stripped 7 bases from V and 5 bases from J, with 16 bases between. CDR3 sequence reads: CSAAAGMGDTQYF. The CDR3 DNA follows: TGCAGCGCAGCGGCGGGAATGGGAGATACGCAGTATTTT.

V is TRBV27 and J is TRBJ2-1, with unresolved D. Trimming removed 5 bases from V and 10 bases from J, with 12 bases in between. From germline, CDR1 is MNHEY and CDR2 SMNVEV (reference sequence). CDR3 length: 12 residues. CDR3 loop: CASSQQFSEQFF. CDR3 bases: TGTGCCAGCAGTCAGCAGTTCAGCGAGCAGTTCTTC.

The V gene is TRBV14, the J gene TRBJ2-7; D is uncertain. CDR1 and CDR2 from the germline V gene are SGHDN and FVKESK. The CDR3 is made up of 13 amino acids. V lost 3 bases and J 5 bases, leaving 11 bases between the germline ends. This CDR3 reads CASSHYLTDEQYF. CDR3 nucleotides: TGTGCCAGCAGCCATTATTTGACTGACGAGCAGTACTTC.

The chain employs TRBV28 and TRBJ2-1; the D gene is possibly TRBD1 (6 bases). The V end was cut by 4 bases, the J end by 8 bases, with 21 bases between. This CDR3 contains 16 residues. Germline-derived CDR1 and CDR2 are MDHEN and SYDVKM. The CDR3 loop reads CASSSVNPGHGYEQFF. CDR3 nucleotides: TGTGCCAGCAGTTCGGTTAATCCGGGACATGGCTATGAGCAGTTCTTC.

This clone is a singleton in its sample. The chain combines TRBV9 with TRBJ2-2; 9 positions agree with TRBD2. V lost 3 bases to trimming and J lost 6 bases; unmatched junction nucleotides: 15. There are 18 residues in the CDR3. The V gene's germline CDR1 is SGDLS and CDR2 YYNGEE. CDR3 nucleotide sequence: TGTGCCAGCAGCGCCGGACTTATGGCGGGAGGGGCGTCCGGGGAGCTGTTTTTT. It codes for CASSAGLMAGGASGELFF.

V usage is TRBV9 and J usage is TRBJ1-4; D unclear. Germline V CDR1 and CDR2: SGDLS, YYNGEE. V was cut by 7 bases and J by 7 bases, with 11 bases left in between. The CDR3 loop spans 12 amino acids. This CDR3 reads CASLNGGEKLFF. In nucleotides, the CDR3 is TGTGCCAGCCTTAACGGTGGTGAAAAACTGTTTTTT. Full variable domain (missing parts from reference TRBV9 and TRBJ1-4): DSGVTQTPKHLITATGQRVTLRCSPRSGDLSVYWYQQSLDQGLQFLIQYYNGEERAKGNILERFSAQQFPDLHSELNLSSLELGDSALYFCASLNGGEKLFFGSGTQLSVL.

The V call is TRBV2, the J call TRBJ2-1; no clear D. The CDR3 covers 14 residues. The V end lost 4 bases, the J end lost 0 bases, and 7 bases lay between the germline ends. The V gene's germline CDR1 is SNHLY and CDR2 FYNNEI. CDR3: CASSGVYSYNEQFF. CDR3 bases: TGTGCCAGCAGTGGTGTCTACTCCTACAATGAGCAGTTCTTC.

V usage is TRBV7-8 and J usage is TRBJ2-5, with D tentatively TRBD1 (5 bases). Germline loops: CDR1 SGHVS, CDR2 FQNEAQ. The CDR3 is 15 residues long. Trimming stripped 4 bases from V and 4 bases from J, with 16 bases between. CDR3 amino acids: CASSSTQVEGETQYF. DNA of the CDR3: TGTGCCAGCAGCTCTACACAGGTGGAAGGAGAGACCCAGTACTTC.

V usage is TRBV6-1 and J usage is TRBJ2-5; D not certain. The V gene lost 4 bases and the J gene lost 5 bases, with 5 bases spanning the gap. The CDR3 has 11 residues. From germline, CDR1 is MNHNS and CDR2 SASEGT. The CDR3: CASSGRETQYF. In nucleotides, the CDR3 is TGTGCCAGCAGTGGACGGGAGACCCAGTACTTC.